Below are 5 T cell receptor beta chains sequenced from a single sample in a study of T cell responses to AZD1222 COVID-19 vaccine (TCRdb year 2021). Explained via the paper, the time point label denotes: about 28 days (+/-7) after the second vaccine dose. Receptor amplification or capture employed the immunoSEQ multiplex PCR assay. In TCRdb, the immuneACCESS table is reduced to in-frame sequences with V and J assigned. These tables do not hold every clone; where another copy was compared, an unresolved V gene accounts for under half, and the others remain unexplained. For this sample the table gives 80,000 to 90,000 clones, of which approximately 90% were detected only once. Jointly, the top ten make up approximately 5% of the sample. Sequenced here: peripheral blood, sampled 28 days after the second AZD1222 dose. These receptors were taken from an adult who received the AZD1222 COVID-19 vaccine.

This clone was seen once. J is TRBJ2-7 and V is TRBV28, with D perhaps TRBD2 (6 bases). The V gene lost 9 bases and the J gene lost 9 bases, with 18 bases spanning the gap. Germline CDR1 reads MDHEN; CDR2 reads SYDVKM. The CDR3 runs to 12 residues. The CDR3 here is CASYTGGVGQYF. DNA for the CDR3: TGTGCCAGTTATACGGGCGGGGTTGGGCAGTACTTC.

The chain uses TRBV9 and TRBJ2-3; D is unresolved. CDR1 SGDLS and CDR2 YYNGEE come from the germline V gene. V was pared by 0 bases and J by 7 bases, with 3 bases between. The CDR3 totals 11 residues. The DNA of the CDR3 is TGTGCCAGCAGCGTAGAGAATACGCAGTATTTT. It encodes CASSVENTQYF.

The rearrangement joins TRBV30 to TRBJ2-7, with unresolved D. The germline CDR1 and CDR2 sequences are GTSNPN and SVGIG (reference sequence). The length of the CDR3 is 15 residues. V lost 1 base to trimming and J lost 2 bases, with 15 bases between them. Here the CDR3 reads CAWSAPLGVAYEQYF. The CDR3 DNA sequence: TGTGCCTGGAGTGCCCCTCTAGGTGTCGCCTACGAGCAGTACTTC.

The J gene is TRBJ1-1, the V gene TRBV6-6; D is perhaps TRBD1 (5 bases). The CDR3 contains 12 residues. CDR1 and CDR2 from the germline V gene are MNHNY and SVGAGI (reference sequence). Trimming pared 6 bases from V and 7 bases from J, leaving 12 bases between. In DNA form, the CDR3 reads TGTGCCAGCAGCCATACAGGCCTTGAAGCTTTCTTT. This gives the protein CASSHTGLEAFF.

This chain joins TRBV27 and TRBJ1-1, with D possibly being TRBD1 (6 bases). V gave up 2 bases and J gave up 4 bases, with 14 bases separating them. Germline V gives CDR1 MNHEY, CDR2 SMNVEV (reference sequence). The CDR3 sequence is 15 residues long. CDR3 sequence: CASSLIGGRGTEAFF. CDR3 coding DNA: TGTGCCAGCAGTTTAATTGGGGGCAGGGGCACTGAAGCTTTCTTT.